This T cell receptor beta chain was profiled in a study of cytomegalovirus exposure and HLA in healthy donors. Findings and limits, study-wide: Researchers reported in a later analysis that common viral pathogens appeared linked to several top clusters.

PCR amplification relied on 60 Vbeta primers (plus 13 Jbeta primers). Using immunoSEQ multiplex PCR, the repertoire was profiled, and TCRdb retains in-frame clones only, with some absent. The data contain some 200,000 clones, roughly 68% of them singletons. Points on this clone: What it recognizes is unknown.

Trimming shortened V by 7 bases and J by 6 bases, and 18 bases separated the two germline ends. The germline gives CDR1 SGHTA, CDR2 FQGNSA. The CDR3 is 14 amino acids. The source of this sequence is a woman aged 25-40 years in good health and CMV-seronegative. The chain carries TRBV7-2 and TRBJ1-1; no definite D call. Source material: PBMCs. CDR3 residues: CASTQRVAGSEAFF. The CDR3 bases are TGTGCCAGCACCCAGAGGGTCGCCGGATCTGAAGCTTTCTTT.